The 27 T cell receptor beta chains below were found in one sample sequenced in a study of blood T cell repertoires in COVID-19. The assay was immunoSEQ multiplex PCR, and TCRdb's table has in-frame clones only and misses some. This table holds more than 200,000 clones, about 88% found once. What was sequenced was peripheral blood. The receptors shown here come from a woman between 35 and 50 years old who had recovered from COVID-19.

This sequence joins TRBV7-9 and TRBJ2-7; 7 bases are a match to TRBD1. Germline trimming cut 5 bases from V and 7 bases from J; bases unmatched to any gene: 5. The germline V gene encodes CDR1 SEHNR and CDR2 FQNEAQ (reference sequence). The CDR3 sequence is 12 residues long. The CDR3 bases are TGTGCCAGCAGCCGACAGGGTCGGGAGCAGTACTTC. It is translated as CASSRQGREQYF.

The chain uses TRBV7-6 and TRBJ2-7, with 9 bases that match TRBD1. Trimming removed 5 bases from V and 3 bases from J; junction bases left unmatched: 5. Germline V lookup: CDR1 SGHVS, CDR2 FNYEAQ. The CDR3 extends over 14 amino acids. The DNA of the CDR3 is TGTGCCAGCAGCCACAGACAGGGGGGCTACGAGCAGTACTTC. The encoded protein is CASSHRQGGYEQYF.

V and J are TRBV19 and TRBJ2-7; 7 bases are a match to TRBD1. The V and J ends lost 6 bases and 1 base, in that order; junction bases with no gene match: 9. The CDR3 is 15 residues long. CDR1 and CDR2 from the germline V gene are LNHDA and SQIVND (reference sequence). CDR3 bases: TGTGCCAGTAGGCCAACAGGGGTTAATTCCTACGAGCAGTACTTC. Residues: CASRPTGVNSYEQYF. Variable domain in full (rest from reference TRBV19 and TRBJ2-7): DGGITQSPKYLFRKEGQNVTLSCEQNLNHDAMYWYRQDPGQGLRLIYYSQIVNDFQKGDIAEGYSVSREKKESFPLTVTSAQKNPTAFYLCASRPTGVNSYEQYFGPGTRLTVT.

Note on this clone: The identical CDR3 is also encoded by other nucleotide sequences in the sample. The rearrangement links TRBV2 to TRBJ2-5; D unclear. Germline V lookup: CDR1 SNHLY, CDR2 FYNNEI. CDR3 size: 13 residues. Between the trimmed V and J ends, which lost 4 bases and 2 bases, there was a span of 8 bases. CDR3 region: CASSVWPQETQYF. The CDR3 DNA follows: TGTGCCAGCAGTGTTTGGCCGCAAGAGACCCAGTACTTC. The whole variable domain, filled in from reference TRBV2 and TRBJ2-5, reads EPEVTQTPSHQVTQMGQEVILRCVPISNHLYFYWYRQILGQKVEFLVSFYNNEISEKSEIFDDQFSVERPDGSNFTLKIRSTKLEDSAMYFCASSVWPQETQYFGPGTRLLVL.

The CDR3 loop reads CASSISGLAGGSYQETQYF. The CDR3 DNA is TGTGCCAGTAGTATCTCAGGACTAGCGGGAGGATCGTACCAAGAGACCCAGTACTTC. The chain couples TRBV19 to TRBJ2-5; 14 nucleotides match TRBD2. The CDR3 loop spans 19 amino acids. V was pared by 3 bases and J by 0 bases, with 9 bases of the junction left unmatched. The germline V gene has CDR1 LNHDA and CDR2 SQIVND (reference sequence).

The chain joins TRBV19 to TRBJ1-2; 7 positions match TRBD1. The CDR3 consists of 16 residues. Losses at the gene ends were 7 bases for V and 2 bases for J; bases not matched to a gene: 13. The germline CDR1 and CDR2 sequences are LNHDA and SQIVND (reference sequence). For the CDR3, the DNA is TGTGCCAGTACTACAGCGGCCACAGGGGTAAACTATGGCTACACCTTC. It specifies CASTTAATGVNYGYTF.

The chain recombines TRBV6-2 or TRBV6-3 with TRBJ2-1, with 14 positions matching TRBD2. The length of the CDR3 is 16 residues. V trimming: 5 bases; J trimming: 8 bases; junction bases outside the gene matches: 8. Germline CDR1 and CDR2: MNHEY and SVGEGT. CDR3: CASSPRLAGGPDEQFF. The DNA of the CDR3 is TGTGCCAGCAGTCCCCGACTAGCGGGAGGGCCGGATGAGCAGTTCTTC.

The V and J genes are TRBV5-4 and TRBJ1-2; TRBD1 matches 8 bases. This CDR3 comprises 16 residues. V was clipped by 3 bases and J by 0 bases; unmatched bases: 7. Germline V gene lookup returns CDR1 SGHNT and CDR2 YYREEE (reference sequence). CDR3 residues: CASSSIGQGPNYGYTF. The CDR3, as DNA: TGTGCCAGCAGCTCGATTGGACAGGGACCTAACTATGGCTACACCTTC. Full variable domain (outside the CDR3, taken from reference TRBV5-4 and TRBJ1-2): ETGVTQSPTHLIKTRGQQVTLRCSSQSGHNTVSWYQQALGQGPQFIFQYYREEENGRGNFPPRFSGLQFPNYSSELNVNALELDDSALYLCASSSIGQGPNYGYTFGSGTRLTVV.

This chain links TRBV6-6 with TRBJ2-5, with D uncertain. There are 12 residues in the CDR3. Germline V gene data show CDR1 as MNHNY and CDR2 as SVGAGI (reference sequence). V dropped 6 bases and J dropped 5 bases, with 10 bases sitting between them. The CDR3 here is CASRTGRETQYF. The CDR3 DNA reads TGTGCCAGCAGAACCGGTCGGGAGACCCAGTACTTC.

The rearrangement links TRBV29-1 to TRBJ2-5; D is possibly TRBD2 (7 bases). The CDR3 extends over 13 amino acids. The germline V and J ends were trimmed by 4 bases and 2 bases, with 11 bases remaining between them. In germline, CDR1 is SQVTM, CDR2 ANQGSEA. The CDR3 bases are TGCAGCGTTGGGGGGGGCAGTCAAGAGACCCAGTACTTC. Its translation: CSVGGGSQETQYF.

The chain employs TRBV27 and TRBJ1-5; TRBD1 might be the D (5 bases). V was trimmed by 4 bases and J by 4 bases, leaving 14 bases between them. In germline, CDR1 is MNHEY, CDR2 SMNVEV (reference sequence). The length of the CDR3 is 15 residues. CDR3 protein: CASSSPGPRNQPQHF. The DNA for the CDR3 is TGTGCCAGCAGTTCCCCAGGGCCTAGGAATCAGCCCCAGCATTTT.

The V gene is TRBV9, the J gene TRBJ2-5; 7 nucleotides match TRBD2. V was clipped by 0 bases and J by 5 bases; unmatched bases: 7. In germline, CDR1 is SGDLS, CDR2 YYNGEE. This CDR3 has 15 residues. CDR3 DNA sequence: TGTGCCAGCAGCGTAGAAGGCGGGAGCCGGGAGACCCAGTACTTC. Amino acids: CASSVEGGSRETQYF. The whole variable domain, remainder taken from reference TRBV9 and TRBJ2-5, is DSGVTQTPKHLITATGQRVTLRCSPRSGDLSVYWYQQSLDQGLQFLIQYYNGEERAKGNILERFSAQQFPDLHSELNLSSLELGDSALYFCASSVEGGSRETQYFGPGTRLLVL.

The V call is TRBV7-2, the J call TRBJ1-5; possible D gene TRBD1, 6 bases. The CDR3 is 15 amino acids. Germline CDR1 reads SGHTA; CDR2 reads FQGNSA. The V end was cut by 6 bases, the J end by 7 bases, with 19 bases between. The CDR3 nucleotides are TGTGCCAGCAGGCTATCAGCGACAGGAAAACAGCCCCAGCATTTT. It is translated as CASRLSATGKQPQHF.

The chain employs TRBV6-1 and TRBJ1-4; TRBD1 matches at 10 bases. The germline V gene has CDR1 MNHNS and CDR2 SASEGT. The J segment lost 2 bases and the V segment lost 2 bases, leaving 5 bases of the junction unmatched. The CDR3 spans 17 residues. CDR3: CASSEPGQGSTNEKLFF. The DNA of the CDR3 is TGTGCCAGCAGTGAACCGGGACAGGGGTCCACTAATGAAAAACTGTTTTTT.

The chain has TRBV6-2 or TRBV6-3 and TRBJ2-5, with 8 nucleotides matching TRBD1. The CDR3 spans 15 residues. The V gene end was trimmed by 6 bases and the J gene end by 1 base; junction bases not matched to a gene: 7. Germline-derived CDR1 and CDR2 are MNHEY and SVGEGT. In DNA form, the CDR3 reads TGTGCCAGCAGCCGCCCCGGGACAGGCCAAGAGACCCAGTACTTC. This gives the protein CASSRPGTGQETQYF.

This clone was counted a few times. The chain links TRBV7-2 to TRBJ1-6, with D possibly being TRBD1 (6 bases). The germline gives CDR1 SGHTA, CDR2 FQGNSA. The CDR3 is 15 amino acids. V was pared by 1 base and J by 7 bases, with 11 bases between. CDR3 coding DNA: TGTGCCAGCAGCTTAGACACAGGGAGCAATTCACCCCTCCACTTT. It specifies CASSLDTGSNSPLHF.

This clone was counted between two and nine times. The CDR3 nucleotides read TGTGCCAGTAGTAGCAGGGTCGATGAAAAACTGTTTTTT. Translation: CASSSRVDEKLFF. The V call is TRBV19, the J call TRBJ1-4, with a tentative D call TRBD1 (5 bases). The CDR3 is 13 amino acids. Germline CDR1 reads LNHDA; CDR2 reads SQIVND (reference sequence). The ends were cut back, 4 bases at V and 6 bases at J, with 9 bases in the middle.

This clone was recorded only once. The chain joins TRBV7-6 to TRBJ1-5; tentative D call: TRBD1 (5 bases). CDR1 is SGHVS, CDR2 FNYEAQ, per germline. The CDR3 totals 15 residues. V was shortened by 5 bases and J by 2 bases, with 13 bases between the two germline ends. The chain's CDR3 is CASSAQTGGNQPQHF. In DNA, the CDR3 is TGTGCCAGCAGCGCTCAAACAGGCGGCAATCAGCCCCAGCATTTT.

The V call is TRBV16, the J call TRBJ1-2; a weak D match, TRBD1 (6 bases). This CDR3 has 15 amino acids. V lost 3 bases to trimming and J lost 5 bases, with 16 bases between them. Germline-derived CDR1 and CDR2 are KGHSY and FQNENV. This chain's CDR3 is CASSHPGEILYGYTF. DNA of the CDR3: TGTGCCAGCAGCCACCCAGGGGAAATTTTGTATGGCTACACCTTC.

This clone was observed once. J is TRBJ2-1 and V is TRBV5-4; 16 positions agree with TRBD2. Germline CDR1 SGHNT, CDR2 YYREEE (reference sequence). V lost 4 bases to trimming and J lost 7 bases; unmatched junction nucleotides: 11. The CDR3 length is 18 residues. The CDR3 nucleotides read TGTGCCAGCAGCCGACTCGGGACTAGCGGGAGGGACGGGAATGAGCAGTTCTTC. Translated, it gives CASSRLGTSGRDGNEQFF.

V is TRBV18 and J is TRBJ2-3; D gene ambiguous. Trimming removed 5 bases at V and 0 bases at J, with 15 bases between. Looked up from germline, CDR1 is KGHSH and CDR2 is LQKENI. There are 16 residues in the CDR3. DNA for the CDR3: TGTGCCAGCTCAGCAAACCTAGAACCTAGCACAGATACGCAGTATTTT. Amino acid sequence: CASSANLEPSTDTQYF. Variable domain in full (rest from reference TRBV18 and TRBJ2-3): NAGVMQNPRHLVRRRGQEARLRCSPMKGHSHVYWYRQLPEEGLKFMVYLQKENIIDESGMPKERFSAEFPKEGPSILRIQQVVRGDSAAYFCASSANLEPSTDTQYFGPGTRLTVL.

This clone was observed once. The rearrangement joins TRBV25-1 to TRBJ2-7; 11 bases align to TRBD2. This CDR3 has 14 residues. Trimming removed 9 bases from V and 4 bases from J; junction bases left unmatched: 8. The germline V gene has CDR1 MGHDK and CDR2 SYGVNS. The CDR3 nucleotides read TGTGCCAGTCGTACTAGCGGGAGACTGTACGAGCAGTACTTC. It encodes CASRTSGRLYEQYF.

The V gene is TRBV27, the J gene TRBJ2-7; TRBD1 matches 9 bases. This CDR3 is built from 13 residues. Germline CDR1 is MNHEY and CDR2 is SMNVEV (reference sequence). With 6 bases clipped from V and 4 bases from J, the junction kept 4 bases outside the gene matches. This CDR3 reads CASRGTGRYEQYF. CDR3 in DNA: TGTGCCAGCAGGGGGACAGGGAGGTACGAGCAGTACTTC.

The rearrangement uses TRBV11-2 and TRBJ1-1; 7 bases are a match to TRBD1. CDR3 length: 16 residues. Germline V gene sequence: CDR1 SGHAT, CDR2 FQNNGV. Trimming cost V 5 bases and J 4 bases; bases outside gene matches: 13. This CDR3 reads CASSNNYAGGGTEAFF. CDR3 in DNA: TGTGCCAGCAGCAACAATTACGCAGGGGGAGGCACTGAAGCTTTCTTT.

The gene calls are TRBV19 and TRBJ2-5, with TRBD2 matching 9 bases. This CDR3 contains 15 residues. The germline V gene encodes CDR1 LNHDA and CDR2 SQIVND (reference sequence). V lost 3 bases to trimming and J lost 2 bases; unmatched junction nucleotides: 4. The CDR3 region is CASSISSGRQETQYF. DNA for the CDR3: TGTGCCAGTAGTATTTCCAGCGGGAGGCAAGAGACCCAGTACTTC. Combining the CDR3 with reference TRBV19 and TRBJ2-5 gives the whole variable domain DGGITQSPKYLFRKEGQNVTLSCEQNLNHDAMYWYRQDPGQGLRLIYYSQIVNDFQKGDIAEGYSVSREKKESFPLTVTSAQKNPTAFYLCASSISSGRQETQYFGPGTRLLVL.

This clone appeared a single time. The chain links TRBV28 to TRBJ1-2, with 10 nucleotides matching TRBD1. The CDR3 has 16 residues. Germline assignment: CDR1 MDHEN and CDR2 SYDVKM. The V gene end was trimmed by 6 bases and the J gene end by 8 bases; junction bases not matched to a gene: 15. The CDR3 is CASRPTGGFSPVGYTF. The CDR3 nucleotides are TGTGCCAGCAGGCCGACAGGGGGCTTCTCACCGGTGGGCTACACCTTC.

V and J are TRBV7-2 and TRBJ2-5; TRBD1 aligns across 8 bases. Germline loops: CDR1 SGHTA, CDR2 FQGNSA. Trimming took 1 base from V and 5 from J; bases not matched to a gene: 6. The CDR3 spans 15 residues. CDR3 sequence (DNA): TGTGCCAGCAGCTTAGTGCAGGGGGCAAGGGAGACCCAGTACTTC. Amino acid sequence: CASSLVQGARETQYF. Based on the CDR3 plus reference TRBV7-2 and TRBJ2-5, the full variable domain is GAGVSQSPSNKVTEKGKDVELRCDPISGHTALYWYRQSLGQGLEFLIYFQGNSAPDKSGLPSDRFSAERTGGSVSTLTIQRTQQEDSAVYLCASSLVQGARETQYFGPGTRLLVL.